This TCR beta chain was identified during a study of blood T cells in healthy people across ages. General observations from the study: Long-lived donors carried more naive CD4+ cells and greater diversity than aged donors. Older age coincided with a roughly linear decline in TCR beta diversity per million T cells. Any changes in expanded clonotypes were possibly confounded, as donor CMV status remained unknown.

Caucasian, healthy and from Russia, the donors were aged between about 6 and 90. Sample-barcoded 5' priming and a J-beta primer mix drove a second PCR of 7 to 11 cycles. TCRdb itself ran the 5' RACE reads through MiXCR, one entry per CDR3 protein. The table lists fewer than 2 million distinct CDR3 sequences, about 39% of them singletons, with about 21% in the top ten. Turning to this clonotype: Its antigen remains unknown.

The source is a human donor in good health. What was sequenced was blood.

CDR3 bases: TGTGCCAGCAGCCTCCCCGGGAAACTGTTTTTT. Protein product: CASSLPGKLFF. V usage is TRBV28 and J usage is TRBJ1-4; D is ambiguous. The CDR3 sequence is 11 residues long. V was clipped by 6 bases and J by 11 bases, with 10 bases between them. The V gene's germline CDR1 is MDHEN and CDR2 SYDVKM. The full variable domain, rest sourced from reference TRBV28 and TRBJ1-4, is DVKVTQSSRYLVKRTGEKVFLECVQDMDHENMFWYRQDPGLGLRLIYFSYDVKMKEKGDIPEGYSVSREKKERFSLILESASTNQTSMYLCASSLPGKLFFGSGTQLSVL.